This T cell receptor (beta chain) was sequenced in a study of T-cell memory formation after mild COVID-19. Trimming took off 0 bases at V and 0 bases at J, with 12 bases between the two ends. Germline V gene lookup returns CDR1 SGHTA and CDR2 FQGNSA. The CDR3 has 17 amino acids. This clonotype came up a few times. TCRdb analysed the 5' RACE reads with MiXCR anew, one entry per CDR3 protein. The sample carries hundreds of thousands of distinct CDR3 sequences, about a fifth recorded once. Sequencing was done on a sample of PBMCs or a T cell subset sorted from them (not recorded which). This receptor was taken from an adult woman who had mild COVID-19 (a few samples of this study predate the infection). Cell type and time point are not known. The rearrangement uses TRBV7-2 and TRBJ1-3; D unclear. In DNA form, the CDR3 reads TGTGCCAGCAGCTTAGCTTCGACATCCTCCTCTGGAAACACCATATATTTT. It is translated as CASSLASTSSSGNTIYF.